The rows below give T cell receptor beta chains drawn from one sample of a study of T cell responses to AZD1222 COVID-19 vaccine. TCRdb's copy holds only in-frame clones and misses some; the assay was immunoSEQ multiplex PCR. The sample includes about 120,000 clones, 81% of them seen just once. The sample consisted of peripheral blood, taken on day 0 of AZD1222 vaccination. The receptors here all came from an adult in good health. Both conserved end residues are part of each CDR3. The D gene is left open where the match is weak. For some rows the clone size is stated as once, few or many, or as a class when expanded; others skip it.

>TRBV11-2|NA|TRBJ1-1|14|TRBD1
CASSRQGAITEAFF
TGTGCCAGCAGCCGACAGGGGGCGATCACTGAAGCTTTCTTT
>TRBV27|NA|TRBJ1-6|13|NA
CASSLNRNSPLHF
TGTGCCAGCAGTTTAAATCGTAATTCACCCCTCCACTTT
>TRBV30|once|TRBJ1-1|14|NA
CAWSGTPQFAEAFF
TGTGCCTGGAGTGGCACCCCCCAATTTGCTGAAGCTTTCTTT
>TRBV19|few|TRBJ1-4|15|TRBD1
CASRPRDRVNEKLFF
TGTGCCAGTAGACCCCGGGACAGAGTTAATGAAAAACTGTTTTTT
>TRBV15|NA|TRBJ2-5|16|NA
CATSRDRRGTGETQYF
TGTGCCACCAGCAGAGATCGTCGGGGGACGGGGGAGACCCAGTACTTC
>TRBV5-4|NA|TRBJ1-1|13|NA
CASSGYVNTEAFF
TGTGCCAGCAGCGGATACGTGAACACTGAAGCTTTCTTT
>TRBV6-4|NA|TRBJ2-1|14|TRBD2
CASSDSGRGNEQFF
TGTGCCAGCAGTGATAGCGGGAGAGGAAATGAGCAGTTCTTC
>TRBV28|NA|TRBJ1-2|16|NA
CASSLLGLGINYGYTF
TGTGCCAGCAGTTTACTCGGGTTAGGGATTAACTATGGCTACACCTTC
>TRBV7-2|NA|TRBJ1-5|13|NA
CASSAAGIQPQHF
TGTGCCAGCAGCGCCGCAGGGATTCAGCCCCAGCATTTT
>TRBV24-1|NA|TRBJ1-2|16|NA
CATSDSTRSRDYGYTF
TGTGCCACCAGTGATTCCACCCGGTCCAGGGACTATGGCTACACCTTC
>TRBV7-3|NA|TRBJ1-1|15|NA
CASSLGQGRSTEAFF
TGTGCCAGCAGCTTAGGTCAGGGTCGTTCCACTGAAGCTTTCTTT
>TRBV9|NA|TRBJ1-1|15|TRBD1
CASSASGQRNTEAFF
TGTGCCAGCAGCGCCTCGGGACAGAGGAACACTGAAGCTTTCTTT
>TRBV29-1|NA|TRBJ1-5|13|NA
CSARTEDSQPQHF
TGCAGCGCACGCACAGAGGACAGCCAGCCCCAGCATTTT
>TRBV3-1/TRBV3-2|NA|TRBJ1-1|14|TRBD1
CASSQRDREGSAFF
TGTGCCAGCAGCCAACGGGACAGGGAAGGTTCAGCTTTCTTT
>TRBV27|NA|TRBJ2-3|14|NA
CASSLVRARDTQYF
TGTGCCAGCAGTTTAGTGAGGGCCCGGGATACGCAGTATTTT
>TRBV10-3|NA|TRBJ2-1|16|NA
CAISEGGTETYNEQFF
TGTGCCATCAGTGAAGGAGGGACAGAAACCTACAATGAGCAGTTCTTC
>TRBV6-2/TRBV6-3|NA|TRBJ2-5|16|TRBD2
CASSRGAGRVQETQYF
TGTGCCAGCAGCCGGGGGGCCGGGAGGGTACAAGAGACCCAGTACTTC